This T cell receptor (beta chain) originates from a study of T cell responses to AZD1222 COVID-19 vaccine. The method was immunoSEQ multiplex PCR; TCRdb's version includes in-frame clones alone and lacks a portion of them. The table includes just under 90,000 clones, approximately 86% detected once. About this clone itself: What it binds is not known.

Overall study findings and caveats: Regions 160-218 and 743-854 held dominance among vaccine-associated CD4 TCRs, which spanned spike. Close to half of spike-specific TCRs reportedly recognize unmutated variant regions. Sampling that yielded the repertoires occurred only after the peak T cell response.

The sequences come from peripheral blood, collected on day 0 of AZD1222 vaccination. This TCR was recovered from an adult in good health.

The CDR3 spells CASSQSLDTGELFF. The CDR3 coding sequence is TGTGCCAGCAGCCAATCTTTGGACACCGGGGAGCTGTTTTTT. This chain joins TRBV4-2 and TRBJ2-2; D is undetermined. The V gene's germline CDR1 is LGHNA and CDR2 YNFKEQ. This CDR3 is built from 14 residues. V was pared by 2 bases and J by 3 bases, with 7 bases between.